These T cell receptor beta chains were read from a single sample in a study of blood T cells in healthy people across ages. TCRdb analysed the 5' RACE reads with MiXCR anew, one entry per CDR3 protein. The table records roughly 1,300,000 distinct CDR3 sequences, around 59% of them present only once. The sample taken for sequencing was blood. The receptors stem from a man aged 18 to 30 in good health. Both conserved end residues are part of each CDR3. The order of the fields is CDR3 length, J gene, V gene, CDR3 protein.

14,TRBJ2-6,TRBV27,CASSQILGANVLTF
12,TRBJ2-7,TRBV3-1,CASSRGFPEQYF
17,TRBJ1-1,TRBV27,CASSGQGQSPRNTEAFF
17,TRBJ1-2,TRBV5-5,CASSLVGGVKANYGYTF
15,TRBJ1-4,TRBV12-3/TRBV12-4,CASSRGQGLNEKLFF
14,-,TRBV20-1,CSASIEVRQETQFF
12,TRBJ1-2,TRBV7-2,CASSPNSYGYTF
15,TRBJ1-2,TRBV7-2,CASSQRPVGVYGYTF
14,TRBJ2-1,TRBV12-3/TRBV12-4,CASSLRASYNEQFF
15,TRBJ2-1,TRBV14,CASSQYLTGQSEQFF